The 8 T cell receptor beta chains given below trace back to one sample, sequenced in a study of T cell responses to AZD1222 COVID-19 vaccine. The data were produced by immunoSEQ multiplex PCR, yet TCRdb's version contains in-frame clones alone and is incomplete. The sample includes approximately 190,000 clones, 90% to 95% of them seen just once. The source was peripheral blood, collected 28 days after the second AZD1222 dose. The origin of the receptors is an adult who received the AZD1222 COVID-19 vaccine.

V and J are TRBV5-4 and TRBJ2-4, with D tentatively TRBD1 (6 bases). Germline CDR1 reads SGHNT; CDR2 reads YYREEE (reference sequence). The CDR3 sequence is 16 residues long. The V end lost 4 bases, the J end lost 0 bases, and 14 bases lay between the germline ends. This chain's CDR3 is CASSHNRDLAKNIQYF. CDR3 nucleotides: TGTGCCAGCAGCCACAACAGGGACCTAGCCAAAAACATTCAGTACTTC.

V is TRBV19 and J is TRBJ2-1; 8 bases map to TRBD2. This CDR3 is 17 amino acids long. The junction had 15 bases not matched to a gene; V was cut back by 0 bases and J by 11 bases. Germline V gene data show CDR1 as LNHDA and CDR2 as SQIVND (reference sequence). The DNA for the CDR3 is TGTGCCAGTAGTATAGAGCTGAGACTAGCGAGGATAGAACAGCAGTTCTTC. Its protein product is CASSIELRLARIEQQFF.

The chain is built from TRBV6-1 and TRBJ2-1; D is ambiguous. Trimming removed 0 bases from V and 9 bases from J, with 6 bases in between. In germline, CDR1 is MNHNS, CDR2 SASEGT. This CDR3 is built from 12 residues. CDR3 DNA sequence: TGTGCCAGCAGTGAAGCAGGCAGTGAGCAGTTCTTC. Protein product: CASSEAGSEQFF.

V usage is TRBV3-1 (or the pseudogene TRBV3-2) and J usage is TRBJ1-1, with TRBD1 as a possible D gene (6 bases). Germline CDR1 and CDR2: LGHDT and YNNKEL (reference sequence). This CDR3 has 14 amino acids. Trimming stripped 2 bases from V and 2 bases from J, with 9 bases between. CDR3 coding DNA: TGTGCCAGCAGCCAATACAGGGATAACACTGAAGCTTTCTTT. Its translation: CASSQYRDNTEAFF.

CDR3 sequence (DNA): TGTGCCAGCAGCCTCCGGTCCGCGGGCGGGATGGGTTCACCCCTCCACTTT. Protein sequence: CASSLRSAGGMGSPLHF. This chain links TRBV6-2 or TRBV6-3 with TRBJ1-6, with no clear D. CDR1 and CDR2 from the germline V gene are MNHEY and SVGEGT. This CDR3 region has 17 residues. V was cut by 6 bases and J by 9 bases, with 24 bases left in between.

The rearrangement joins TRBV10-3 to TRBJ1-2; D perhaps matches TRBD1 (6 bases). Looked up from germline, CDR1 is ENHRY and CDR2 is SYGVKD. The V and J ends lost 2 bases and 4 bases respectively, with 14 bases between them. The CDR3 sequence is 15 residues long. The CDR3 spells CAISEATGPLYGYTF. In DNA, the CDR3 is TGTGCCATCAGTGAGGCAACAGGGCCTCTCTATGGCTACACCTTC.

This chain joins TRBV4-2 and TRBJ1-2; the match to TRBD1 covers 10 bases. Germline V gene data show CDR1 as LGHNA and CDR2 as YNFKEQ. This CDR3 has 16 amino acids. Germline trimming cut 4 bases from V and 1 base from J; bases unmatched to any gene: 6. The CDR3 spells CASSLGDRGINYGYTF. In DNA form, the CDR3 reads TGTGCCAGCAGCCTCGGGGACAGGGGTATTAACTATGGCTACACCTTC.

Here the CDR3 DNA reads TGTGCCAGCAGTTACAGTAGCCTAGCGGGGAGAAACGGGGAGCTGTTTTTT. Residues: CASSYSSLAGRNGELFF. The chain joins TRBV6-2 or TRBV6-3 to TRBJ2-2; 9 positions agree with TRBD2. Germline loops: CDR1 MNHEY, CDR2 SVGEGT. Unmatched junction bases numbered 11, after V lost 2 bases and J lost 7 bases. The CDR3 covers 17 residues.